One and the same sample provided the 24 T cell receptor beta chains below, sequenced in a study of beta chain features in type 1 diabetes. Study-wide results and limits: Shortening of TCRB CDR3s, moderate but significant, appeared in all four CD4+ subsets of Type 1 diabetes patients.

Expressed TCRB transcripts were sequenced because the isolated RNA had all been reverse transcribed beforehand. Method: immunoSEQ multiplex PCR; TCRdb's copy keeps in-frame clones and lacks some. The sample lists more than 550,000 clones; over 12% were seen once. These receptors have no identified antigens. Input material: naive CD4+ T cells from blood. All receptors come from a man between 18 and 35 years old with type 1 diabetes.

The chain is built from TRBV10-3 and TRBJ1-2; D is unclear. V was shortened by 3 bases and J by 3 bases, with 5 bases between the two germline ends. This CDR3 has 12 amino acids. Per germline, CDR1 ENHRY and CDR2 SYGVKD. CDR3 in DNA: TGTGCCATCAGTGACACTGACTATGGCTACACCTTC. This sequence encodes CAISDTDYGYTF.

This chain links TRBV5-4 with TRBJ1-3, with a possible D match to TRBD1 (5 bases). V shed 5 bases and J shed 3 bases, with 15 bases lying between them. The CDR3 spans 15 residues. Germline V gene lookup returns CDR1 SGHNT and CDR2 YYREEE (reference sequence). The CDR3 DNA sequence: TGTGCCAGCAGACGCGACGGGGGTATTGGAAACACCATATATTTT. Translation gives CASRRDGGIGNTIYF. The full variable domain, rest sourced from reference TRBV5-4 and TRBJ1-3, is ETGVTQSPTHLIKTRGQQVTLRCSSQSGHNTVSWYQQALGQGPQFIFQYYREEENGRGNFPPRFSGLQFPNYSSELNVNALELDDSALYLCASRRDGGIGNTIYFGEGSWLTVV.

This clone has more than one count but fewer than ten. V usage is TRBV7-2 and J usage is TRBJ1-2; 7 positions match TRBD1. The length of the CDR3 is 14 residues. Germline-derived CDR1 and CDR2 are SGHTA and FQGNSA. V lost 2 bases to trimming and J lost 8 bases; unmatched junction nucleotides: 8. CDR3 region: CASSLPQGVQGYTF. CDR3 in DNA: TGTGCCAGCAGCTTACCCCAGGGGGTTCAGGGCTACACCTTC.

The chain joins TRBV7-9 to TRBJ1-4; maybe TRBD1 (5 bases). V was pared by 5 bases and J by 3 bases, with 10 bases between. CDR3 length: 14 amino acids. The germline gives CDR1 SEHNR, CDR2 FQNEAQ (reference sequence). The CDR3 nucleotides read TGTGCCAGCAGCATGACAGCCCCTAATGAAAAACTGTTTTTT. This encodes CASSMTAPNEKLFF.

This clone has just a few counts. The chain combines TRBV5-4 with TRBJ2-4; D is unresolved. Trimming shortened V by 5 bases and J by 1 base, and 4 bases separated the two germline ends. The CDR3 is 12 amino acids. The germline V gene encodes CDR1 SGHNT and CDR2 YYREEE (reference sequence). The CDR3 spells CASSGAKNIQYF. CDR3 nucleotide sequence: TGTGCCAGCAGTGGGGCCAAAAACATTCAGTACTTC.

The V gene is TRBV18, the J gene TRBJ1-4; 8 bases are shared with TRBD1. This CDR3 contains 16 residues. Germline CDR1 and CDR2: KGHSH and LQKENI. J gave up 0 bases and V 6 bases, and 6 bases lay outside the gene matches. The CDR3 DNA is TGTGCCAGCTCCGAGGACAGGGAGGCAACTAATGAAAAACTGTTTTTT. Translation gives CASSEDREATNEKLFF.

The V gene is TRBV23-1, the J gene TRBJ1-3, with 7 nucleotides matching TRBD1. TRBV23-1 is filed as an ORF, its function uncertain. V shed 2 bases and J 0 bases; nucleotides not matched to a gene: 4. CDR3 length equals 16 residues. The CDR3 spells CASSQSPGGSGNTIYF. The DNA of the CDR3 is TGCGCCAGCAGTCAAAGCCCAGGGGGCTCTGGAAACACCATATATTTT.

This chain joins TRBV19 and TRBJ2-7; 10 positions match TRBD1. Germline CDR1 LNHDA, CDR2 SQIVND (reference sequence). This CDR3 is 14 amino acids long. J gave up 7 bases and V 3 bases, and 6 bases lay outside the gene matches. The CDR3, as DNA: TGTGCCAGTAGTATTGACAGGGGGCCGGGGGAGCAGTACTTC. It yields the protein CASSIDRGPGEQYF.

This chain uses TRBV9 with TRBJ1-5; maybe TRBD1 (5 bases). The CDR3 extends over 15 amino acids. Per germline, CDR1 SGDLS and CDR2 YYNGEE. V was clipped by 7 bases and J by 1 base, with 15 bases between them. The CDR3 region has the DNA TGTGCCAGCGGCGGGGGTGCCTCGAGCAATCAGCCCCAGCATTTT. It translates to CASGGGASSNQPQHF.

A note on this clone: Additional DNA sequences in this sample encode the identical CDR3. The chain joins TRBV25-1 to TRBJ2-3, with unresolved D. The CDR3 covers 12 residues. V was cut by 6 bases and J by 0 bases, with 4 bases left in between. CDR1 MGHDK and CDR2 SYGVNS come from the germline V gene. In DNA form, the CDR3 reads TGTGCCAGCAGAGGCAGCACAGATACGCAGTATTTT. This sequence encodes CASRGSTDTQYF.

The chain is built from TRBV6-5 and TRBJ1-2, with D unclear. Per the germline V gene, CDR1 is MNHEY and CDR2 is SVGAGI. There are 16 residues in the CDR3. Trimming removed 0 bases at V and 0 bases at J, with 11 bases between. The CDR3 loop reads CASSYSTGRANYGYTF. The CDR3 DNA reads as TGTGCCAGCAGTTACTCAACGGGGAGGGCTAACTATGGCTACACCTTC.

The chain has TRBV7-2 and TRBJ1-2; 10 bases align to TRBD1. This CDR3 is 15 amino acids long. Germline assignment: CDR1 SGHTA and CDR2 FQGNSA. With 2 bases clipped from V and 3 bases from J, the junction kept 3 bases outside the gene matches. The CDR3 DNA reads TGTGCCAGCAGCTTAATAGGGACAGGGGACTATGGCTACACCTTC. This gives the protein CASSLIGTGDYGYTF. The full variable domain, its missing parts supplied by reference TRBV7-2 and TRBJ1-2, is GAGVSQSPSNKVTEKGKDVELRCDPISGHTALYWYRQSLGQGLEFLIYFQGNSAPDKSGLPSDRFSAERTGGSVSTLTIQRTQQEDSAVYLCASSLIGTGDYGYTFGSGTRLTVV.

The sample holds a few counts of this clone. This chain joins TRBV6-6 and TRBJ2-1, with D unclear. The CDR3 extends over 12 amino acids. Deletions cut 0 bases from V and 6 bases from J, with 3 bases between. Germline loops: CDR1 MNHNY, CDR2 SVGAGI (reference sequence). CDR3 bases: TGTGCCAGCAGTTACTCGTCCAATGAGCAGTTCTTC. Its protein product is CASSYSSNEQFF.

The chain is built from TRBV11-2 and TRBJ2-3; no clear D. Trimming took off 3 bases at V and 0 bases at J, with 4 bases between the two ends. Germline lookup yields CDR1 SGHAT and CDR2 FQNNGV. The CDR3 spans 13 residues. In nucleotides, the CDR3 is TGTGCCAGCAGCTTTATTAGCACAGATACGCAGTATTTT. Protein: CASSFISTDTQYF. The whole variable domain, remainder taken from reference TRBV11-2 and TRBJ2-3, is EAGVAQSPRYKIIEKRQSVAFWCNPISGHATLYWYQQILGQGPKLLIQFQNNGVVDDSQLPKDRFSAERLKGVDSTLKIQPAKLEDSAVYLCASSFISTDTQYFGPGTRLTVL.

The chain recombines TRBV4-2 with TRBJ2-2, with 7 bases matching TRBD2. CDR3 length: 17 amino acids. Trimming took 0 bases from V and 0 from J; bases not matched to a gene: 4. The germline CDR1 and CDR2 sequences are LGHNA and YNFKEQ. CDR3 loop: CASSQDLAGANTGELFF. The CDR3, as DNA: TGTGCCAGCAGCCAAGATCTGGCGGGGGCGAACACCGGGGAGCTGTTTTTT.

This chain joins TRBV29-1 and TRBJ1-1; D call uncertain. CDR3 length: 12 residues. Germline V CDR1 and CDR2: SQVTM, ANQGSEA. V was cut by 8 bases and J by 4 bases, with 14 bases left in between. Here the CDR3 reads CSFPGRGTEAFF. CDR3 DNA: TGCAGCTTCCCCGGCCGAGGCACTGAAGCTTTCTTT.

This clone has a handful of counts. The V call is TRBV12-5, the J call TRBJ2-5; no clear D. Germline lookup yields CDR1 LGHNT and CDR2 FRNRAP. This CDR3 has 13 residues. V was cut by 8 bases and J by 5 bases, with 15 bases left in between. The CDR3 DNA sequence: TGTGCTAGTTCTTCGACTTTTGTGGAGACCCAGTACTTC. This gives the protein CASSSTFVETQYF.

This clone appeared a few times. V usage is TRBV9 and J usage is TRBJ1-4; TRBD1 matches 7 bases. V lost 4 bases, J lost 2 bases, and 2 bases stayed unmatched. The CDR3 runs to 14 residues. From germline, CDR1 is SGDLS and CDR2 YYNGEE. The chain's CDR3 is CASSPGGTNEKLFF. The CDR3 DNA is TGTGCCAGCAGCCCAGGGGGGACTAATGAAAAACTGTTTTTT.

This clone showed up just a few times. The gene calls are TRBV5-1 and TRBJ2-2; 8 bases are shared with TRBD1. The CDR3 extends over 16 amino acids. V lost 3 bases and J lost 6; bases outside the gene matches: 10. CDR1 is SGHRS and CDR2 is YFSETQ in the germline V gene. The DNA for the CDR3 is TGCGCCAGCAGCTCAATACCGGGACAGGATGCCGGGGAGCTGTTTTTT. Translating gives CASSSIPGQDAGELFF.

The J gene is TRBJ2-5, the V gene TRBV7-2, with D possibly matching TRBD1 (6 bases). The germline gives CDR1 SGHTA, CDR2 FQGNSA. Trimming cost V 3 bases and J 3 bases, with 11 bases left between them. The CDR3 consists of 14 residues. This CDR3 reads CASSFLDREETQYF. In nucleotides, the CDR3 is TGTGCCAGCAGCTTCTTGGACAGAGAAGAGACCCAGTACTTC.

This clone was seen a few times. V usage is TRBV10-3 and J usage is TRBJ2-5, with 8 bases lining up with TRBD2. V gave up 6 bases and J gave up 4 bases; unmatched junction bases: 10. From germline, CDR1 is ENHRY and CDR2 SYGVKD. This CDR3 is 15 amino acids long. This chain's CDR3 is CAIRATGGAGETQYF. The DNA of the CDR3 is TGTGCCATCAGGGCTACCGGGGGGGCCGGAGAGACCCAGTACTTC.

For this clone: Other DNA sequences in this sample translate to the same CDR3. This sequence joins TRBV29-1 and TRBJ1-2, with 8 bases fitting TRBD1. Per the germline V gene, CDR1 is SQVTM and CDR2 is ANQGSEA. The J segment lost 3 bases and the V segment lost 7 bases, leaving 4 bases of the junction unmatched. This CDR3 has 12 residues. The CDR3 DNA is TGCAGCGCTGGACAGGGCGACTATGGCTACACCTTC. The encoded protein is CSAGQGDYGYTF.

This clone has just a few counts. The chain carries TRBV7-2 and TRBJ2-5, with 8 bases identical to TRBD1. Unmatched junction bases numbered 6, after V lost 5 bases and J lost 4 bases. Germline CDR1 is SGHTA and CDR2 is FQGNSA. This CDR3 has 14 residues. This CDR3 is CASSRTGWGETQYF. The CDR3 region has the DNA TGTGCCAGCAGCCGGACAGGGTGGGGAGAGACCCAGTACTTC.

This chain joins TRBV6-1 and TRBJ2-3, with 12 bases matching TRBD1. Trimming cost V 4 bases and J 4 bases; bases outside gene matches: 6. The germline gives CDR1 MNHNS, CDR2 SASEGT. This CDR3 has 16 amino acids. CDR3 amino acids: CASSARDRGRADTQYF. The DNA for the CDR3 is TGTGCCAGCAGTGCCCGGGACAGGGGGCGAGCAGATACGCAGTATTTT.